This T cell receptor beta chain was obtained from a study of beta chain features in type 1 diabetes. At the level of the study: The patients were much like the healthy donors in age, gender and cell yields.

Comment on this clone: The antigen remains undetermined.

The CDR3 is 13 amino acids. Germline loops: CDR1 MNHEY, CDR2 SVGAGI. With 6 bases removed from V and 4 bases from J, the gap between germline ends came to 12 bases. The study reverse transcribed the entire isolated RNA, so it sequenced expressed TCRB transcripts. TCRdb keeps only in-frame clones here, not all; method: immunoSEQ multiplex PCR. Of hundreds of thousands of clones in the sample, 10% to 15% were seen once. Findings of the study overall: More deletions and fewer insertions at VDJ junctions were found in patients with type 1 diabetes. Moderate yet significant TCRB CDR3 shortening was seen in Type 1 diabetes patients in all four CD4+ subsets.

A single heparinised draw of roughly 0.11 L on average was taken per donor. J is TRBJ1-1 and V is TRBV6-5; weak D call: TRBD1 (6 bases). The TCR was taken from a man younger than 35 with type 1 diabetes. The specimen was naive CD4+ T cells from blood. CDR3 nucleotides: TGTGCCAGCAGGTCAGGGGTCGGCACTGAAGCTTTCTTT. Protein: CASRSGVGTEAFF.